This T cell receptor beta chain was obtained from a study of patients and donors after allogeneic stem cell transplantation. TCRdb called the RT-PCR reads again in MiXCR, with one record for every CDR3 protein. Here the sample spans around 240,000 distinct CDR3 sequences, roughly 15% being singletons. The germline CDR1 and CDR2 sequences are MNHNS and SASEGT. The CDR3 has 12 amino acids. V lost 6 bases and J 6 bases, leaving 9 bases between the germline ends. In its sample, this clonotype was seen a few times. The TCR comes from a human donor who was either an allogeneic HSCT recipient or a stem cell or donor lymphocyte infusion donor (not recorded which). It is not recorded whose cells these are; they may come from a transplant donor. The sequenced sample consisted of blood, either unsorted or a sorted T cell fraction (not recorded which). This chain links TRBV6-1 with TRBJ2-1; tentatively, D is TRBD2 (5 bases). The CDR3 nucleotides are TGTGCCAGCAGATTAGCGCGCAATGAGCAGTTCTTC. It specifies CASRLARNEQFF.